Listed below are T cell receptor beta chains from one sample, sequenced in a study of shared clonotypes between healthy human individuals. Libraries were prepared by immunoSEQ multiplex PCR; TCRdb keeps only in-frame clonotypes and omits some of them. The sample consists of some 2,400,000 clones, almost 96% of them appearing once. The sequenced sample consisted of naive CD4+ T cells sorted from blood. These receptors all stem from a man younger than 30 in good health. Each CDR3 is given with its conserved first and last residue. Each record gives: CDR3 protein, CDR3 DNA, D gene, J gene, clone size, V gene. D genes are given only for firm matches. Clone size, where shown, is once, few, many, or a class for clones that have expanded.

CASSSGTGALRKETQYF | TGCGCCAGCAGCTCCGGGACAGGGGCCCTAAGGAAAGAGACCCAGTACTTC | TRBD1 | TRBJ2-5 | . | TRBV5-1
CASSLVSGGSNEQFF | TGTGCCAGCAGCTTAGTCAGCGGGGGTTCAAATGAGCAGTTCTTC | TRBD2 | TRBJ2-1 | once | TRBV11-2
CASNTLGADDQPQHF | TGTGCCAGCAATACCCTTGGGGCCGACGATCAGCCCCAGCATTTT | . | TRBJ1-5 | . | TRBV28
CAWSVGSPWGYTF | TGTGCCTGGAGTGTTGGGAGCCCGTGGGGCTACACCTTC | . | TRBJ1-2 | . | TRBV30
CASSRLAGVSTDTQYF | TGTGCCAGCTCTAGGCTAGCGGGGGTAAGCACAGATACGCAGTATTTT | TRBD2 | TRBJ2-3 | . | TRBV7-2
CASSYVGTASSPLHF | TGTGCCAGCAGTTACGTGGGGACAGCAAGCTCACCCCTCCACTTT | TRBD1 | TRBJ1-6 | . | TRBV6-5
CSVVWGTYLNSNQPQHF | TGCAGCGTGGTGTGGGGGACGTACCTTAATAGCAATCAGCCCCAGCATTTT | . | TRBJ1-5 | . | TRBV29-1
CASSLSSGGYEQYF | TGCGCCAGCAGCTTGTCCAGCGGGGGCTATGAGCAGTACTTC | TRBD2 | TRBJ2-7 | . | TRBV5-1
CASSEDRLLNEQFF | TGTGCCAGCAGTGAAGATCGACTGTTAAATGAGCAGTTCTTC | . | TRBJ2-1 | . | TRBV2
CASSPGTSGRGEQFF | TGTGCCAGCAGTCCCGGGACTAGCGGGAGAGGTGAGCAGTTCTTC | TRBD2 | TRBJ2-1 | . | TRBV27
CASRGTSVNTGELFF | TGTGCCAGCAGAGGGACTAGCGTGAACACCGGGGAGCTGTTTTTT | TRBD2 | TRBJ2-2 | . | TRBV6-1
CASSRGRQETQYF | TGTGCTAGCAGCAGGGGCCGGCAAGAGACCCAGTACTTC | . | TRBJ2-5 | . | TRBV7-7
CAISDQNTDTQYF | TGTGCCATCAGTGATCAGAACACAGATACGCAGTATTTT | . | TRBJ2-3 | . | TRBV10-3
CASSPPTTSSPLHF | TGTGCCAGCAGCCCCCCGACGACGTCCTCACCCCTCCACTTT | . | TRBJ1-6 | . | TRBV7-2
CASSNSYEQYF | TGCGCCAGCAGCAACTCCTACGAGCAGTACTTC | . | TRBJ2-7 | . | TRBV10-2
CASSSGGGYTF | TGTGCCAGCAGTTCAGGGGGCGGCTACACCTTC | TRBD1 | TRBJ1-2 | once | TRBV9
CASSYVGRPNNSPLHF | TGTGCCAGCAGTTATGTCGGGCGGCCGAATAATTCACCCCTCCACTTT | . | TRBJ1-6 | . | TRBV6-5
CASSPRSSTDTQYF | TGTGCCAGCAGTCCGCGCAGCTCCACAGATACGCAGTATTTT | . | TRBJ2-3 | . | TRBV6-6
CASSSGQAGYAFF | TGTGCCAGTAGTTCAGGACAGGCAGGGTACGCTTTCTTT | TRBD1 | TRBJ1-1 | . | TRBV19
CASSEGDNQPQHF | TGTGCCAGCAGTGAGGGGGACAATCAGCCCCAGCATTTT | . | TRBJ1-5 | . | TRBV6-1
CASSQVQGLGTEAFF | TGTGCCAGCAGCCAAGTCCAGGGTTTGGGAACTGAAGCTTTCTTT | . | TRBJ1-1 | . | TRBV14
CASSLRQGGGTEAFF | TGCGCCAGCAGCCTCAGACAGGGAGGGGGCACTGAAGCTTTCTTT | TRBD1 | TRBJ1-1 | . | TRBV5-1
CASSPSTVSGANVLTF | TGTGCCAGCTCACCATCTACAGTCTCTGGGGCCAACGTCCTGACTTTC | . | TRBJ2-6 | . | TRBV18
CASSPGGKNEKLFF | TGTGCCAGCAGCCCCGGAGGGAAAAATGAAAAACTGTTTTTT | . | TRBJ1-4 | . | TRBV11-2
CASSSAPGTRGSYEQYF | TGTGCCAGCAGCTCCGCGCCCGGGACTAGAGGTTCCTACGAGCAGTACTTC | TRBD2 | TRBJ2-7 | . | TRBV7-2
CASAPSGANVLTF | TGTGCTAGTGCCCCTTCTGGGGCCAACGTCCTGACTTTC | . | TRBJ2-6 | . | TRBV12-5
CASSGGQIYEQYF | TGTGCCAGCAGCGGGGGACAGATCTACGAGCAGTACTTC | TRBD1 | TRBJ2-7 | . | TRBV7-2
CASSLSHLDINTEAFF | TGCGCCAGCAGCTTGTCGCACCTTGACATTAACACTGAAGCTTTCTTT | . | TRBJ1-1 | once | TRBV5-1
CASSYLGTGYEQYF | TGTGCCAGCAGTTACCTGGGGACCGGGTACGAGCAGTACTTC | . | TRBJ2-7 | . | TRBV6-5
CASSLEGLAGVGYNEQFF | TGTGCCAGCAGCTTAGAGGGACTAGCGGGAGTGGGCTACAATGAGCAGTTCTTC | TRBD2 | TRBJ2-1 | . | TRBV7-9
CASSLVYPGGSYEQYF | TGTGCCAGCAGCTTAGTATATCCGGGAGGGAGCTACGAGCAGTACTTC | TRBD2 | TRBJ2-7 | . | TRBV11-3
CASSYSRGEGDTQYF | TGTGCCAGCAGTTACTCTCGCGGGGAAGGAGATACGCAGTATTTT | . | TRBJ2-3 | . | TRBV6-5
CASSLGYWKSEQYF | TGTGCCAGCAGCTTGGGGTACTGGAAAAGCGAGCAGTACTTC | . | TRBJ2-7 | . | TRBV11-2
CASSWGLAEYEQYF | TGTGCCAGCAGCTGGGGACTAGCGGAATACGAGCAGTACTTC | TRBD2 | TRBJ2-7 | . | TRBV5-6
CASSPTVNYGYTF | TGTGCCAGCAGCCCGACAGTTAACTATGGCTACACCTTC | . | TRBJ1-2 | . | TRBV5-6
CASSLGQGVYEQYF | TGTGCCAGCAGCCTAGGACAGGGCGTCTACGAGCAGTACTTC | TRBD1 | TRBJ2-7 | . | TRBV7-9
CASSEGGGRNTEAFF | TGTGCCAGCAGTGAAGGAGGGGGCCGGAACACTGAAGCTTTCTTT | TRBD1 | TRBJ1-1 | . | TRBV6-1
CASSFSGQGAYEQYF | TGCGCCAGCAGCTTTTCGGGACAGGGGGCCTACGAGCAGTACTTC | TRBD1 | TRBJ2-7 | . | TRBV5-1
CASSLVTGATYEQYF | TGTGCCAGCAGCTTAGTTACAGGGGCCACCTACGAGCAGTACTTC | TRBD1 | TRBJ2-7 | . | TRBV7-2
CASSFGSANTGELFF | TGTGCCAGCAGCTTCGGTAGCGCGAACACCGGGGAGCTGTTTTTT | . | TRBJ2-2 | . | TRBV5-6
CASSQEDVGLETQYF | TGCGCCAGCAGCCAAGAGGACGTGGGGCTGGAGACCCAGTACTTC | . | TRBJ2-5 | . | TRBV4-1
CAISGLTAAFLF | TGTGCCATCAGTGGCCTTACGGCAGCATTTCTCTTC | . | TRBJ1-2 | . | TRBV10-3
CASSRDPVPTSNVLTF | TGTGCCAGCAGCCGAGATCCGGTACCCACTTCCAACGTCCTGACTTTC | . | TRBJ2-6 | once | TRBV7-2
CASSASGVVSGQPQHF | TGTGCCAGCTCAGCCTCGGGGGTTGTATCAGGTCAGCCCCAGCATTTT | . | TRBJ1-5 | . | TRBV18
CASRTVNTGELFF | TGTGCCAGTAGAACGGTGAACACCGGGGAGCTGTTTTTT | . | TRBJ2-2 | . | TRBV19
CASSYSDTNTEAFF | TGTGCCAGCAGTTACTCAGACACGAACACTGAAGCTTTCTTT | . | TRBJ1-1 | . | TRBV6-5
CSVEWAAGDTIYF | TGCAGCGTTGAATGGGCAGCCGGGGACACCATATATTTT | . | TRBJ1-3 | . | TRBV29-1
CAITSGKAWGNTIYF | TGTGCCATCACTTCCGGGAAAGCGTGGGGAAACACCATATATTTT | . | TRBJ1-3 | once | TRBV10-3
CASIPDGGAGELFF | TGTGCCAGCATCCCGGACGGAGGGGCCGGGGAGCTGTTTTTT | . | TRBJ2-2 | . | TRBV7-8
CASSRTGGTFETQYF | TGTGCCAGCAGCAGAACAGGGGGAACGTTCGAGACCCAGTACTTC | TRBD1 | TRBJ2-5 | . | TRBV5-4
CASSLGQPLAGTDTQYF | TGCGCCAGCAGCTTGGGACAGCCCCTCGCGGGCACAGATACGCAGTATTTT | . | TRBJ2-3 | . | TRBV5-1